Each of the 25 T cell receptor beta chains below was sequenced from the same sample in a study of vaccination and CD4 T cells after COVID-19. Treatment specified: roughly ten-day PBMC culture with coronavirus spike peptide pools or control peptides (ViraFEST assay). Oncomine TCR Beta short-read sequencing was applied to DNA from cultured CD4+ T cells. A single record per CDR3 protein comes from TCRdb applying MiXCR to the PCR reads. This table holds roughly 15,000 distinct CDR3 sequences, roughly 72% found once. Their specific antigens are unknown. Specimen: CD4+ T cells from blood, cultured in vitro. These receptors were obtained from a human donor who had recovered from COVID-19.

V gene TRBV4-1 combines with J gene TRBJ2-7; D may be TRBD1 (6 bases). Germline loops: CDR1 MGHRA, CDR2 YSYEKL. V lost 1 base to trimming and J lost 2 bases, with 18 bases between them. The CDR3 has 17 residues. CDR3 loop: CASSQGRLQGRTYEQYF. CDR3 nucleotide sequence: TGCGCCAGCAGCCAAGGCAGGCTACAGGGTCGAACCTACGAGCAGTACTTC.

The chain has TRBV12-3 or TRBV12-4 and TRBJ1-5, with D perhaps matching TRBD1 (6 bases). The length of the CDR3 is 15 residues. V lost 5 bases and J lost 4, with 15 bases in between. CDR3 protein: CASSLQGSRNQPQHF. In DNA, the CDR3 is TGTGCCAGCAGTCTACAGGGATCCCGAAATCAGCCCCAGCATTTT.

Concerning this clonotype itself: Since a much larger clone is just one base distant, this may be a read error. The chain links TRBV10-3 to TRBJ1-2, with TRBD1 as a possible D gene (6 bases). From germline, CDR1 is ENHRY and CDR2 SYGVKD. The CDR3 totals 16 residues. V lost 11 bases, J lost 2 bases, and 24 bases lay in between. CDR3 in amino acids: CAARGLLDSENYGYTF. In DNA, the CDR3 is TGTGCCGCCCGGGGGCTGCTAGACTCAGAAAACTATGGCTACACCTTC.

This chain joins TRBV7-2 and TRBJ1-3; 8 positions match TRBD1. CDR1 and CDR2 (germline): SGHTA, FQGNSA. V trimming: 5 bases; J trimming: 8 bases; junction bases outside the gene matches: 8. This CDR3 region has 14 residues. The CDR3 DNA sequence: TGTGCCAGCAGCACCGGACAGGGTGCCTACACCATATATTTT. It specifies CASSTGQGAYTIYF.

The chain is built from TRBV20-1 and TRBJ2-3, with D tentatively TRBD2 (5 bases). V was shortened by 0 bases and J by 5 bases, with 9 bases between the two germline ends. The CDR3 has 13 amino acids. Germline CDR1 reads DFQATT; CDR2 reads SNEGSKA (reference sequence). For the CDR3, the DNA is TGCAGTGCTAGAGATTTGAGGGTAGATACGCAGTATTTT. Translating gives CSARDLRVDTQYF.

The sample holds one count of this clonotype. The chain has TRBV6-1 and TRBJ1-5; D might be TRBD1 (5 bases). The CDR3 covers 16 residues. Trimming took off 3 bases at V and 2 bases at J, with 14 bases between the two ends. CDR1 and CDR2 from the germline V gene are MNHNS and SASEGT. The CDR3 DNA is TGTGCCAGCAGTGACCTTCTGGGGGGACGCAATCAGCCCCAGCATTTT. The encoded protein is CASSDLLGGRNQPQHF.

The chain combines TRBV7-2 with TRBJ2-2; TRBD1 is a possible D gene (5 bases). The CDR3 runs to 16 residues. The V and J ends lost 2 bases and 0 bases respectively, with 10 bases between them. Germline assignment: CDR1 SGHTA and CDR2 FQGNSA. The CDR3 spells CASSLQTGPNTGELFF. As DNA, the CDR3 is TGTGCCAGCAGCTTACAAACAGGCCCGAACACCGGGGAGCTGTTTTTT.

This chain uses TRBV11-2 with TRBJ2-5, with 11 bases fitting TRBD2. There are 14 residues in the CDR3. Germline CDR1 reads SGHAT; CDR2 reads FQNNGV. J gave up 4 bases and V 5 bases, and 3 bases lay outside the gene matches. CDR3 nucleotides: TGTGCCAGCAGCCCTGGGACTAGCGGAGAGACCCAGTACTTC. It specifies CASSPGTSGETQYF.

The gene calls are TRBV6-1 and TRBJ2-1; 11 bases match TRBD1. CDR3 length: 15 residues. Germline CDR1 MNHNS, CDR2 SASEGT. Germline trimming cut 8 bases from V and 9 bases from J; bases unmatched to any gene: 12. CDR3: CASRPGTGGEGEQFF. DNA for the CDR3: TGTGCCAGCCGTCCCGGGACAGGGGGAGAGGGTGAGCAGTTCTTC.

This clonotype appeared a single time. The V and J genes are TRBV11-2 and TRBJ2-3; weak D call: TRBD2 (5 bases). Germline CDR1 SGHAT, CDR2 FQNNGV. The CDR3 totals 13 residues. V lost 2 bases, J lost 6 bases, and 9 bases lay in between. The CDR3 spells CASSLSGGDTQYF. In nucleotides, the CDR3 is TGTGCCAGCAGCTTAAGCGGCGGGGATACGCAGTATTTT.

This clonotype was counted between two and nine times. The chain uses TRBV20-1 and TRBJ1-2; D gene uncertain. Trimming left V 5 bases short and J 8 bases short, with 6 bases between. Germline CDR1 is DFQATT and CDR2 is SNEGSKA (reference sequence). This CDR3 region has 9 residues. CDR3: CSAGYGYTF. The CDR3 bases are TGCAGTGCTGGCTACGGCTACACCTTC.

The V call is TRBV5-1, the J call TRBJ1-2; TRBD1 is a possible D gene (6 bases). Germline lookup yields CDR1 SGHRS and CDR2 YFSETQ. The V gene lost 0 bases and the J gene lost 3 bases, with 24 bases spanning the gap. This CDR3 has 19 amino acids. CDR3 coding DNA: TGCGCCAGCAGCTTGGTCCCAGCGGGGGGCCTAAGCCCCTACTATGGCTACACCTTC. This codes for CASSLVPAGGLSPYYGYTF.

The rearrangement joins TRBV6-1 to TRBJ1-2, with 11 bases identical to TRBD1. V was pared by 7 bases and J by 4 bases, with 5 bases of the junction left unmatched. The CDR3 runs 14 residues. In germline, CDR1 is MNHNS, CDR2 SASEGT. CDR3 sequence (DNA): TGTGCCAGCACCCGGACAGGGGGCGCCTATGGCTACACCTTC. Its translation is CASTRTGGAYGYTF.

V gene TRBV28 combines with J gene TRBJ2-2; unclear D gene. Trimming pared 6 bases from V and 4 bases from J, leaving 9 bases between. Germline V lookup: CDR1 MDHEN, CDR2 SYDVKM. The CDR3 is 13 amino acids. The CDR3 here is CASRYTSTGELFF. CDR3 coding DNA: TGTGCCAGCAGGTACACTTCCACCGGGGAGCTGTTTTTT.

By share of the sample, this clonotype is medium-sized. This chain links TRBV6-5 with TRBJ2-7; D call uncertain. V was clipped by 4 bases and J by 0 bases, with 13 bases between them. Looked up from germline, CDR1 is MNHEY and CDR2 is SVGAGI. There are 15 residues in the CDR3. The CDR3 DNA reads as TGTGCCAGCAGTTTTTCGAGTACCAGCTCCTACGAGCAGTACTTC. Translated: CASSFSSTSSYEQYF.

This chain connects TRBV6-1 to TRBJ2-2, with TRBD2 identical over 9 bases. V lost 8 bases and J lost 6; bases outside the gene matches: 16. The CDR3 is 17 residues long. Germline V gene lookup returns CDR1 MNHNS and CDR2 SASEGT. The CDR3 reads CASSRSPTSGMPGELFF. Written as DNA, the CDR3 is TGTGCCAGCTCCAGGAGTCCGACTAGCGGTATGCCCGGGGAGCTGTTTTTT.

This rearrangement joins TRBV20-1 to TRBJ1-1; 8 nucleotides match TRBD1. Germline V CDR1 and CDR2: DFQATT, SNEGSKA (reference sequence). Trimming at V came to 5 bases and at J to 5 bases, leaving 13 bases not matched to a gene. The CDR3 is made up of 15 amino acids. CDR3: CSAGGTGSTGTEAFF. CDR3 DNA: TGCAGTGCTGGGGGGACAGGTTCCACGGGGACTGAAGCTTTCTTT.

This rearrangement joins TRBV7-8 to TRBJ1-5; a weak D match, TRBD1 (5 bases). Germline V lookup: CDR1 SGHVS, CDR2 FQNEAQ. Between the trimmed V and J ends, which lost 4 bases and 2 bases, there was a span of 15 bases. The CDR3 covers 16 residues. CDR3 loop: CASSSQGAQGNQPQHF. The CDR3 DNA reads TGTGCCAGCAGCTCGCAGGGCGCCCAGGGCAATCAGCCCCAGCATTTT.

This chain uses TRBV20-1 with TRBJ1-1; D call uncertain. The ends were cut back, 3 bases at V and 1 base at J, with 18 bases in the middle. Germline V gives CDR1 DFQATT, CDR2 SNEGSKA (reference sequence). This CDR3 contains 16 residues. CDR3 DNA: TGCAGTGCTAGCGGTAGATCGGGCTCCACGAACACTGAAGCTTTCTTT. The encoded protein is CSASGRSGSTNTEAFF.

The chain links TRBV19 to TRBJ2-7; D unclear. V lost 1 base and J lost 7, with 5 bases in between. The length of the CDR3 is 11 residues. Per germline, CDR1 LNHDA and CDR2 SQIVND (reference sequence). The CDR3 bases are TGTGCCAGTAGTATAGCGGGTGAGCAGTACTTC. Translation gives CASSIAGEQYF.

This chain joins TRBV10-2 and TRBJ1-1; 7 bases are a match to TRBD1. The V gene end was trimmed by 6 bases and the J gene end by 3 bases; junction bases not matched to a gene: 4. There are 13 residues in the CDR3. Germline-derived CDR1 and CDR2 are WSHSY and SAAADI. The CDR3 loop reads CASRTGFDTEAFF. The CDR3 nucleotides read TGCGCCAGCAGGACAGGGTTCGACACTGAAGCTTTCTTT.

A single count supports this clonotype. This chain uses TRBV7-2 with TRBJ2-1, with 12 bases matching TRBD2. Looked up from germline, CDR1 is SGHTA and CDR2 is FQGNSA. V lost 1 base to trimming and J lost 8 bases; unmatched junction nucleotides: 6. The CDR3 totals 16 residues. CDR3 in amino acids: CASSLGLAGGLDEQFF. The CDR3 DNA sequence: TGTGCCAGCAGCTTAGGGCTAGCGGGAGGGCTGGATGAGCAGTTCTTC. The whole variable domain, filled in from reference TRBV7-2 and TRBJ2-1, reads GAGVSQSPSNKVTEKGKDVELRCDPISGHTALYWYRQSLGQGLEFLIYFQGNSAPDKSGLPSDRFSAERTGGSVSTLTIQRTQQEDSAVYLCASSLGLAGGLDEQFFGPGTRLTVL.

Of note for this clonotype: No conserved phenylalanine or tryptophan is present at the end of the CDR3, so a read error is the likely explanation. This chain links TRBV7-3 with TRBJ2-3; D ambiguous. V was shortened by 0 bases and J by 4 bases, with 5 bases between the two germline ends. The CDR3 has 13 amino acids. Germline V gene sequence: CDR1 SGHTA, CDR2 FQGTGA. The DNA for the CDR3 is TGTGCCAGCAGCTTAACGTACGCAGATACGCAGTATTAT. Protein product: CASSLTYADTQYY.

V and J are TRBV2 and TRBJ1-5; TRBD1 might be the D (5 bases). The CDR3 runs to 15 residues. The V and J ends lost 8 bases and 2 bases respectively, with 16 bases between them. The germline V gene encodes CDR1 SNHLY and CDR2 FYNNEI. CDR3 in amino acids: CASGGEGVRNQPQHF. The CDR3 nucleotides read TGTGCCAGCGGGGGGGAAGGGGTCCGCAATCAGCCCCAGCATTTT.

CDR3 sequence: CASSWKGTGGNTIYF. The CDR3 DNA reads as TGTGCCAGCAGTTGGAAGGGGACTGGTGGAAACACCATATATTTT. The genes are TRBV6-5 and TRBJ1-3; possible D gene TRBD1, 5 bases. Germline V lookup: CDR1 MNHEY, CDR2 SVGAGI. V was cut by 4 bases and J by 3 bases, with 13 bases left in between. The CDR3 contains 15 residues.